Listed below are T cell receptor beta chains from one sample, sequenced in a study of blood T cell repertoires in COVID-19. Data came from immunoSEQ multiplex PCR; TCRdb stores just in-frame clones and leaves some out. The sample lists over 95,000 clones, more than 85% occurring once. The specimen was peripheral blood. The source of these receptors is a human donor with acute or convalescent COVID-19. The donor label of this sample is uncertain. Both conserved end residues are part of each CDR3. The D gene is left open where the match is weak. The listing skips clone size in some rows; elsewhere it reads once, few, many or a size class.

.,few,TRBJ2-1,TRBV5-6,TGTGCCAGCAGCTTGGTGCGGGCGGGCCCTCAGTTCTTC,CASSLVRAGPQFF
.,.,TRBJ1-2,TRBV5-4,TGTGCCAGCAGCCCGAGCGGCAGAGCTAACTATGGCTACACCTTC,CASSPSGRANYGYTF
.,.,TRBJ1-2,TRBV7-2,TGTGCCAGCAGCCCGTTGACAGGCTTTGACTACACCTTC,CASSPLTGFDYTF
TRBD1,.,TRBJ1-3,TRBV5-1,TGCGCCAGCAGCTTGGCGCCAGGGGGTCAGCTAAGTGGAAACACCATATATTTT,CASSLAPGGQLSGNTIYF
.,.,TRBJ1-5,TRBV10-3,TGTGCCATCAGTGGGGAGGGATCAGGCAATCAGCCCCAGCATTTT,CAISGEGSGNQPQHF
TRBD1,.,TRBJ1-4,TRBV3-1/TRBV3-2,TGTGCCAGCAGCCACCGAACGGCGGGGACAGGGGTCTATGAAAAACTGTTTTTT,CASSHRTAGTGVYEKLFF
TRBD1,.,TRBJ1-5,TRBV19,TGTGCCAGTAGTAAAGACAGGGGTCGACAGCCCCAGCATTTT,CASSKDRGRQPQHF
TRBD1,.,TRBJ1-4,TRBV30,TGTGCCTTTCTACCGGACAGGGGTAATGAAAAACTGTTTTTT,CAFLPDRGNEKLFF
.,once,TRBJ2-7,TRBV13,TGTGCCAGCAGCTTAGGTCGGGGTGTCTACGAGCAGTACTTC,CASSLGRGVYEQYF
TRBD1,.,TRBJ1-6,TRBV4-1,TGCGCCAGCACCGCCGGACAGGGGATACATTCACCCCTCCACTTT,CASTAGQGIHSPLHF
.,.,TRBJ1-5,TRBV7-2,TGTGCCAGCAGCTCAGACAGTGGTCAGCCCCAGCATTTT,CASSSDSGQPQHF
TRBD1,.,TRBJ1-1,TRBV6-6,TGTGCCAGCAGTCCACCGGGACAGGGGTTGGTGGGGACTGAAGCTTTCTTT,CASSPPGQGLVGTEAFF
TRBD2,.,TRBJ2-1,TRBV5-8,TGTGCCAGCAGCTTCTTTGCGGGAGCAACCTACAATGAGCAGTTCTTC,CASSFFAGATYNEQFF
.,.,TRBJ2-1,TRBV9,TGTGCCAGCAGCGTAGGGAGTACCAATGAGCAGTTCTTC,CASSVGSTNEQFF
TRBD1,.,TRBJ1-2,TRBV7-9,TGTGCCAGCAGCCAAGCCCCGGGACAGGGATTC,CASSQAPGQGF
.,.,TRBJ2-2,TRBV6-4,TGTGCCAGCAGCCATAGAGTATTTACCGGGGAGCTGTTTTTT,CASSHRVFTGELFF
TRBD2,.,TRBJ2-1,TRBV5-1,TGCGCCAGCAGCACGGGACTAGGATCATACAATGAGCAGTTCTTC,CASSTGLGSYNEQFF
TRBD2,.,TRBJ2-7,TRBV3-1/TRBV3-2,TGTGCCAGCAGCCAAGGGGAGGGTGCGCGCTACGAGCAGTACTTC,CASSQGEGARYEQYF
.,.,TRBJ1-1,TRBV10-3,TGTGCCATCCGGGACATGGTGGGCACTGAAGCTTTCTTT,CAIRDMVGTEAFF
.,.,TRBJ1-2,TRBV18,TGTGCCAGCTCACCCGACGGAGAATATGGCTACACCTTC,CASSPDGEYGYTF
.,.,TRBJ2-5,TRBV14,TGTGCCAGCAGCCAAGAATGGGAGGAGACCCAGTACTTC,CASSQEWEETQYF
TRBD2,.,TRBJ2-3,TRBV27,TGTGCCAGCAGCTCGGTTAAACTAGCGGGAAAGACAGATACGCAGTATTTT,CASSSVKLAGKTDTQYF
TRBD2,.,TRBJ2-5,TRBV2,TGTGCCAGCAGTGTGGAAGCGGGGGGTAGTACCCAGTACTTC,CASSVEAGGSTQYF
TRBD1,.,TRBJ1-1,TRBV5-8,TGTGCCAGCAGCCCCCTCGGGACAGGGATGAACACTGAAGCTTTCTTT,CASSPLGTGMNTEAFF
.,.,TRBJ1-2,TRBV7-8,TGTGCCAGCAGCTTAGCGCTTGTGGGCATTGTTGGCTACACCTTC,CASSLALVGIVGYTF
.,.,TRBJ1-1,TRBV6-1,TGTGCCAGCAGTGATCAGGGTAGGAACACTGAAGCTTTCTTT,CASSDQGRNTEAFF
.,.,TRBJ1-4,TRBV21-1,TGTGCCAGCCGTGCCGGGGGGCGAGCTAATGAAAAACTGTTTTTT,CASRAGGRANEKLFF
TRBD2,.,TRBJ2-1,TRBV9,TGTGCCAGCAGCGTTGGACTAGAATACTACAATGAGCAGTTCTTC,CASSVGLEYYNEQFF
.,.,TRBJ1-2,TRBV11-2,TGTGCCAGCAGCTTAGTACTTAATCCGGAAGGGAGGGCTAACTATGGCTACACCTTC,CASSLVLNPEGRANYGYTF
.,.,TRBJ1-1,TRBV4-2,TGTGCCAGCAGCCAAGGAGCAGGCCGGAACACTGAAGCTTTCTTT,CASSQGAGRNTEAFF
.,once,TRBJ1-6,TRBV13,TGTGCCAGCAGTCGGAAGGGACAATCGTCACCCCTCCACTTT,CASSRKGQSSPLHF
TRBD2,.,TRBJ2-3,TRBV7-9,TGTGCCAGCAGCTTAGGCCTAGCGGGAGTCACAGATACGCAGTATTTT,CASSLGLAGVTDTQYF
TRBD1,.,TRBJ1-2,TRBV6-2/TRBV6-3,TGTGCCAGCAGCCGAGCCGGGACAGGGGGCCATAACTATGGCTACACCTTC,CASSRAGTGGHNYGYTF
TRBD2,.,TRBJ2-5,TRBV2,TGTGCCAGCCTTAGGACTAGCTGGGAGACCCAGTACTTC,CASLRTSWETQYF
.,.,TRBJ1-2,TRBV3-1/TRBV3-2,TGTGCCAGCAGCCGGGTTCGGGGGGGTGGCTACACCTTC,CASSRVRGGGYTF
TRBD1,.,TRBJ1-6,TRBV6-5,TGTGCCAGCAGTTACTCGAAATCAGGGGGCAATTCACCCCTCCACTTT,CASSYSKSGGNSPLHF
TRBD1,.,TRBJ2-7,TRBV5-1,TGCGCCAGCAGCCTGTGGACAGGGGGACTTGGCTCCTACGAGCAGTACTTC,CASSLWTGGLGSYEQYF
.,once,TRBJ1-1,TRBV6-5,TGTGCCAGCACCCTCGACAGCTATAACACTGAAGCTTTCTTT,CASTLDSYNTEAFF